The following is a T cell receptor beta chain sequence with its context. Only one count was recorded for this clone. Its antigen remains undetermined. The input lacks base qualities; no much larger clone sits a single base away. The germline V gene encodes CDR1 SGHTA and CDR2 FQGNSA. V loses 5 bases, J loses 0 bases, and the germline ends lie 16 bases apart. The cysteine opens and the phenylalanine closes a CDR3 of 16 amino acids. The CDR3 DNA has 48 bases and is translated from base 1. This record belongs to a study of blood T cell repertoires in COVID-19 (dated by TCRdb to the early 2020s). For the study in its entirety: Samples from collaborators originated in the United States, Italy and Spain and spanned both the acute and convalescent phases of COVID-19. The material from the prospective study consisted of cDNA or gDNA derived from T cells, B-cell-depleted T cells, or PBMCs. Deeply sampled blood TCRbeta repertoires from subjects exposed to, actively infected with, or recovered from COVID-19 were included in the dataset. A freely available public database, intended as a resource for researchers studying the immune response to SARS-CoV-2, is where the repertoires were released. Samples were obtained from the ongoing ImmuneRACE study (first 160 participants) and from over 1,000 subjects provided by 6 global collaborators. A de-identified subject ID, COVID-19 status, age in years and sex were almost always included in the sample metadata. Where available, HLA class I and class II types were obtained from metadata supplied by the sample provider rather than from assay-based typing. Results the study describes overall, beyond this receptor: The quantity of clinical and demographic metadata differed by source and by participant and was supplied without curation.

The collaborating institutions used their own protocols to collect whole blood in K2EDTA tubes. For TCRbeta analysis, collaborator samples were shipped as frozen whole blood, as isolated PBMCs, or as DNA extracted from either sample type. The immunoSEQ Assay, a bias-controlled multiplex PCR, was used to amplify TCRbeta CDR3 regions from genomic DNA. For the original study's pipeline: The number of nucleated cells in each sample was estimated by amplification of reference gene primers within the assay. Sequence reads were collapsed and filtered to measure the absolute abundance of every unique TCRbeta CDR3 rearrangement. Productive Simpson clonality was computed per sample as the square root of Simpson's diversity index over productive rearrangements. TCRdb stores this immuneACCESS table with in-frame sequences only. Part of the clones is absent; in the studies checked, under half of the shortfall reflects unresolved V genes, and no reason is known for the rest. V, J and clone size are taken as reported in that table, and D and trimming were inferred from the DNA itself. In all, the sample holds some 270,000 clones, and approximately 89% of those were seen once. In total, the top ten clones hold about 8.6% of the sample.

This receptor chain uses TRBV7-2 and TRBJ1-1; TRBD1 could be the D gene, as 5 bases match. The origin of this receptor is a man aged 40-49 years with active or convalescent COVID-19. The sequenced sample was peripheral blood. Read as DNA, the sequence is TGTGCCAGCAGCCTAAACTCAGGGATTATGAACACTGAAGCTTTCTTT. This translates into CASSLNSGIMNTEAFF.